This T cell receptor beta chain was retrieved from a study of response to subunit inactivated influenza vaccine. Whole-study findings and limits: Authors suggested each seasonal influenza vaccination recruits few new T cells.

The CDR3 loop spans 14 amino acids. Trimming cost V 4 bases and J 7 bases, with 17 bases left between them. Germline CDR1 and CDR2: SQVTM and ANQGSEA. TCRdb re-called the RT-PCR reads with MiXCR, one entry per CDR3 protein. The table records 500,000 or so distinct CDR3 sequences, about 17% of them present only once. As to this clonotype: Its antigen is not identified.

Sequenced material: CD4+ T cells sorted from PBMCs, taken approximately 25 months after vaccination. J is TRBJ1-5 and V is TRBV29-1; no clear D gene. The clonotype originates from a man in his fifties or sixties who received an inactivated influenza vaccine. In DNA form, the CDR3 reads TGCAGCGTTGCGACGGGTAGGGTTGAACAGCCCCAGCATTTT. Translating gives CSVATGRVEQPQHF.